The rows below give T cell receptor beta chains drawn from one sample of a study of blood T cell repertoires in COVID-19. The table came from immunoSEQ multiplex PCR; TCRdb's copy has only in-frame clones and leaves some out. This table holds around 200,000 clones, 65% to 85% found once. The sequenced material came from peripheral blood. The receptors shown here come from a woman aged 30 to 39 with COVID-19, enrolled during active disease. The CDR3 runs from the conserved cysteine through the conserved F or W. The order of the fields is J gene, clone size, D gene, V gene, CDR3 protein, CDR3 DNA. A D gene is named only where the DNA matches it firmly. Only some rows state a clone size, as once, few, many or a class for expanded clones.

J: TRBJ2-2
size: .
D: .
V: TRBV5-1
CDR3: CASNRQAGNTGELFF
DNA: TGCGCCAGCAACCGACAGGCGGGGAACACCGGGGAGCTGTTTTTT

J: TRBJ1-2
size: .
D: .
V: TRBV5-6
CDR3: CASSSRDEGYTF
DNA: TGTGCCAGCAGCTCCAGGGATGAGGGCTACACCTTC

J: TRBJ2-1
size: .
D: .
V: TRBV18
CDR3: CASSPLRGNEQFF
DNA: TGTGCCAGCTCACCATTGCGGGGTAATGAGCAGTTCTTC

J: TRBJ1-5
size: .
D: .
V: TRBV29-1
CDR3: CSVKGGFGNQPQHF
DNA: TGCAGCGTGAAGGGGGGGTTCGGCAATCAGCCCCAGCATTTT

J: TRBJ1-5
size: .
D: TRBD1
V: TRBV28
CDR3: CASRRTGGVRGNQPQHF
DNA: TGTGCCAGCAGAAGGACAGGGGGCGTTCGGGGCAATCAGCCCCAGCATTTT

J: TRBJ1-2
size: .
D: .
V: TRBV3-1/TRBV3-2
CDR3: CASSPWGGEGNYGYTF
DNA: TGTGCCAGCAGCCCGTGGGGCGGGGAAGGGAACTATGGCTACACCTTC

J: TRBJ1-1
size: .
D: .
V: TRBV13
CDR3: CASSLAGVDTEAFF
DNA: TGTGCCAGCAGCTTAGCAGGGGTCGATACTGAAGCTTTCTTT

J: TRBJ2-3
size: .
D: TRBD2
V: TRBV18
CDR3: CASSPLAGGLTDTQYF
DNA: TGTGCCAGCTCACCTCTGGCGGGGGGGCTGACAGATACGCAGTATTTT

J: TRBJ2-7
size: .
D: TRBD1
V: TRBV29-1
CDR3: CSATGSSYEQYF
DNA: TGCAGCGCGACAGGGAGCTCCTACGAGCAGTACTTC

J: TRBJ2-1
size: .
D: .
V: TRBV7-2
CDR3: CASSSSLISYNEQFF
DNA: TGTGCCAGCAGTTCTAGCCTAATCTCCTACAATGAGCAGTTCTTC

J: TRBJ1-2
size: few
D: .
V: TRBV5-1
CDR3: CASSLDRNGYTF
DNA: TGCGCCAGCAGCTTGGACAGAAATGGCTACACCTTC

J: TRBJ2-2
size: few
D: TRBD2
V: TRBV6-5
CDR3: CASRPTLAGELFF
DNA: TGTGCCAGCAGACCTACACTAGCGGGGGAGCTGTTTTTT

J: TRBJ1-2
size: few
D: .
V: TRBV23-1
CDR3: CASSERGFNYGYTF
DNA: TGCGCCAGCAGTGAAAGAGGGTTTAACTATGGCTACACCTTC

J: TRBJ2-5
size: .
D: TRBD1
V: TRBV2
CDR3: CASIQGFQETQYF
DNA: TGTGCCAGCATACAGGGGTTTCAAGAGACCCAGTACTTC

J: TRBJ2-2
size: few
D: TRBD2
V: TRBV11-2
CDR3: CASSLNPSGTTGELFF
DNA: TGTGCCAGCAGCTTAAATCCTAGCGGGACTACCGGGGAGCTGTTTTTT